Below, 5 T cell receptor beta chains from the same sample are listed, as sequenced in a study of blood T cell repertoires in COVID-19. TCRdb's copy holds only in-frame clones and misses some; the assay was immunoSEQ multiplex PCR. In the table there are roughly 130,000 clones, around 87% of which are singletons. The source material was peripheral blood. The origin of the receptors is an older woman with acute or convalescent COVID-19.

The DNA for the CDR3 is TGTGCCAGCAGCTTACCCGGCACTGAAGCTTTCTTT. Protein sequence: CASSLPGTEAFF. The rearrangement joins TRBV7-2 to TRBJ1-1; D unresolved. V lost 2 bases to trimming and J lost 4 bases, with 5 bases between them. The CDR3 is 12 residues long. The germline V gene has CDR1 SGHTA and CDR2 FQGNSA.

This rearrangement joins TRBV5-1 to TRBJ1-2, with D possibly TRBD1 on 6 matching bases. The V gene lost 0 bases and the J gene lost 3 bases, with 12 bases spanning the gap. This CDR3 has 15 residues. Germline V gene lookup returns CDR1 SGHRS and CDR2 YFSETQ. The CDR3 DNA reads TGCGCCAGCAGCTTGGACCAGGGGCCTTACTATGGCTACACCTTC. The encoded protein is CASSLDQGPYYGYTF.

CDR3 loop: CSVGLRYGYTF. As DNA, the CDR3 is TGCAGCGTTGGGCTCCGCTATGGCTACACCTTC. The chain combines TRBV29-1 with TRBJ1-2, with D unresolved. The CDR3 has 11 amino acids. V was pared by 4 bases and J by 4 bases, with 7 bases between. Looked up from germline, CDR1 is SQVTM and CDR2 is ANQGSEA.

The rearrangement links TRBV29-1 to TRBJ2-3, with 9 bases lining up with TRBD1. Germline lookup yields CDR1 SQVTM and CDR2 ANQGSEA. The CDR3 contains 11 residues. V lost 4 bases and J lost 14; bases outside the gene matches: 7. CDR3 DNA: TGCAGCGTTGGCGGGACAGGGAGAGGGTATTTT. This encodes CSVGGTGRGYF.

This clone occurred a few times. The sample contains more than one DNA sequence encoding this CDR3. This chain links TRBV3-1 (or the pseudogene TRBV3-2) with TRBJ2-3; TRBD1 is a possible D gene (5 bases). Germline V gene data show CDR1 as LGHDT and CDR2 as YNNKEL (reference sequence). CDR3 size: 14 residues. V dropped 1 base and J dropped 3 bases, with 8 bases sitting between them. As DNA, the CDR3 is TGTGCCAGCAGCCAAGGAAGGGGTACAGATACGCAGTATTTT. It encodes CASSQGRGTDTQYF.